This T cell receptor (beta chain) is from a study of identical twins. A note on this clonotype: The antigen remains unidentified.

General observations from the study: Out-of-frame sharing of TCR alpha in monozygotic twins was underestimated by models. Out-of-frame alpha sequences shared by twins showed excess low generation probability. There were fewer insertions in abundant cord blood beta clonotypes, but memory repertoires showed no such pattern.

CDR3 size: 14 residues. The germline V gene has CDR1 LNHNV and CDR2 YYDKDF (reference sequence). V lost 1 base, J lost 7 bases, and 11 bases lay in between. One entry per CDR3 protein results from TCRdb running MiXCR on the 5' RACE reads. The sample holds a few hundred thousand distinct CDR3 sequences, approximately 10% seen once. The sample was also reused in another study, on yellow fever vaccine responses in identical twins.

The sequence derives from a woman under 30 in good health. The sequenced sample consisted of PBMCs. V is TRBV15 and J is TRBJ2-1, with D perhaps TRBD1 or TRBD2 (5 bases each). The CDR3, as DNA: TGTGCCACCAGCAGAGGGGGCAGGGAGAATGAGCAGTTCTTC. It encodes CATSRGGRENEQFF.